Following are 7 T cell receptor beta chains from one sample sequenced in a study of beta chain features in type 1 diabetes. What was sequenced were expressed TCRB transcripts, since all of the isolated RNA had been reverse transcribed. Clones were read by immunoSEQ multiplex PCR, and TCRdb kept only the in-frame ones, dropping some. The sample has roughly 500,000 clones, 30% seen once. The specimen sequenced was naive CD4+ T cells from blood. The receptors stem from a man in his late teens or twenties in good health.

The chain combines TRBV30 with TRBJ1-4; D gene ambiguous. Per germline, CDR1 GTSNPN and CDR2 SVGIG (reference sequence). This CDR3 has 14 residues. Trimming removed 0 bases from V and 8 bases from J, with 13 bases in between. In nucleotides, the CDR3 is TGTGCCTGGAGTGTAGGAGGTGGATACGAAAAACTGTTTTTT. Protein product: CAWSVGGGYEKLFF.

This sequence joins TRBV21-1 and TRBJ2-7; no check of the table's D call, TRBD1, against the DNA was made. TRBV21-1 is termed a pseudogene. The CDR3 totals 11 residues. The CDR3 DNA reads as TGTGCCAGGAGACAGGGCTACGAGCAGTACTTC. It is translated as CARRQGYEQYF.

This clone occurred a few times. Other nucleotide sequences in the sample specify the same CDR3. The chain uses TRBV30 and TRBJ1-1; unclear D gene. Trimming removed 1 base from V and 0 bases from J, with 6 bases in between. The CDR3 is 13 amino acids. The germline V gene encodes CDR1 GTSNPN and CDR2 SVGIG (reference sequence). CDR3 bases: TGTGCCTGGAGTGCCAGAGTGAACACTGAAGCTTTCTTT. This codes for CAWSARVNTEAFF.

This chain joins TRBV7-9 and TRBJ2-7, with D perhaps matching TRBD2 (6 bases). With 1 base removed from V and 3 bases from J, the gap between germline ends came to 10 bases. This CDR3 comprises 14 residues. Looked up from germline, CDR1 is SEHNR and CDR2 is FQNEAQ (reference sequence). The DNA of the CDR3 is TGTGCCAGCAGCTTAGGCGGGGCCCTCTACGAGCAGTACTTC. It encodes CASSLGGALYEQYF.

The genes are TRBV9 and TRBJ1-1; TRBD1 aligns across 9 bases. The germline V gene has CDR1 SGDLS and CDR2 YYNGEE. J was trimmed by 3 bases and V by 5 bases; bases with no gene match: 5. The CDR3 runs 14 residues. The CDR3 spells CASRGTGSDTEAFF. In nucleotides, the CDR3 is TGTGCCAGCAGAGGGACAGGGTCGGACACTGAAGCTTTCTTT.

In its sample, this clone was seen a few times. The V call is TRBV7-7, the J call TRBJ2-5, with 8 positions matching TRBD1. The CDR3 runs to 13 residues. With V trimmed by 5 bases and J by 5 bases, 4 bases remained unmatched. Germline V gene lookup returns CDR1 SSHAT and CDR2 FNYEAQ (reference sequence). In DNA form, the CDR3 reads TGTGCCAGCAGCCCGACAGGGGAGGAGACCCAGTACTTC. Residues: CASSPTGEETQYF.

The chain is built from TRBV6-6 and TRBJ1-3, with D perhaps matching TRBD1 (6 bases). This CDR3 comprises 14 residues. Trimming took off 5 bases at V and 4 bases at J, with 12 bases between the two ends. CDR1 MNHNY and CDR2 SVGAGI come from the germline V gene (reference sequence). The DNA for the CDR3 is TGTGCCAGCAGTACACAGGGTACGGGAAACACCATATATTTT. Translating gives CASSTQGTGNTIYF.